The T cell receptor beta chain under discussion was sequenced for a study of cytomegalovirus exposure and HLA in healthy donors. Germline V gene lookup returns CDR1 SGDLS and CDR2 YYNGEE. The V and J ends lost 3 bases and 1 base, in that order; junction bases with no gene match: 6. The CDR3 length is 16 residues. The study ran its PCR with 60 Vbeta and 13 Jbeta primers. Libraries were prepared by immunoSEQ multiplex PCR; TCRdb keeps only in-frame clonotypes and omits some of them. The sample contains approximately 100,000 clones, 75% to 85% of which appear only once. Sequences were obtained from PBMCs. The receptor's source is a female donor in good health and CMV-seropositive. The J gene is TRBJ2-4, the V gene TRBV9, with 8 bases matching TRBD1. CDR3 in DNA: TGTGCCAGCAGCGCACAGGGGGATCAGGCCAAAAACATTCAGTACTTC. This gives the protein CASSAQGDQAKNIQYF. Full variable domain (rest looked up from reference TRBV9 and TRBJ2-4): DSGVTQTPKHLITATGQRVTLRCSPRSGDLSVYWYQQSLDQGLQFLIQYYNGEERAKGNILERFSAQQFPDLHSELNLSSLELGDSALYFCASSAQGDQAKNIQYFGAGTRLSVL.